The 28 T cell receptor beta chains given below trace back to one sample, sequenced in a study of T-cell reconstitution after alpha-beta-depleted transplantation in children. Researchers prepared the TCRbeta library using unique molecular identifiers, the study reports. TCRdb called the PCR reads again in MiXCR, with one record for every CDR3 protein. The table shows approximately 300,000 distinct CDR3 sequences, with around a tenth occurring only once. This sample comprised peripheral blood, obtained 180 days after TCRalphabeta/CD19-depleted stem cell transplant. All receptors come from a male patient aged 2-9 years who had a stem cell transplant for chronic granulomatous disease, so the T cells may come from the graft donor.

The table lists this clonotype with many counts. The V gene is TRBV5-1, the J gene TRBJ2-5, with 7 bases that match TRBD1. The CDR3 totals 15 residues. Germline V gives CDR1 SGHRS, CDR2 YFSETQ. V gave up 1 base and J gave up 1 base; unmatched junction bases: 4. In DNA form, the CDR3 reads TGCGCCAGCAGCTTGTTTGGGACAGCCCAAGAGACCCAGTACTTC. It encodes CASSLFGTAQETQYF.

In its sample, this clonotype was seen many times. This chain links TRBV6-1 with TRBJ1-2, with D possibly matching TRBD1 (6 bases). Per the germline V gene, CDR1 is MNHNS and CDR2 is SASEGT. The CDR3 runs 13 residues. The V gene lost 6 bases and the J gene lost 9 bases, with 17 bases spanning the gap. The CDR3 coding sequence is TGTGCCAGCAGACGAACCGGGGGGCACAGCTACACCTTC. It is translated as CASRRTGGHSYTF.

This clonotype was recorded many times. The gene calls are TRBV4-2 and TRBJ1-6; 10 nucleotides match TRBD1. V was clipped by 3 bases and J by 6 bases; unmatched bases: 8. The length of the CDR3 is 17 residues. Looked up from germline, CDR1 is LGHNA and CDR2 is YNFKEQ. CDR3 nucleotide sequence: TGTGCCAGCAGCCACCGACCGGGACAGGGGCTTAATTCACCCCTCCACTTT. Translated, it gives CASSHRPGQGLNSPLHF.

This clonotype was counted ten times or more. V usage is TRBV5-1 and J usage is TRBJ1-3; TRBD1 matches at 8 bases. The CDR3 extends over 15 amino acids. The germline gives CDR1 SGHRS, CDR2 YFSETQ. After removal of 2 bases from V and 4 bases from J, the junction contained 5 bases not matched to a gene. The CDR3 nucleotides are TGCGCCAGCAGCTTCGAACAGGGGGTCGGAAACACCATATATTTT. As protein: CASSFEQGVGNTIYF.

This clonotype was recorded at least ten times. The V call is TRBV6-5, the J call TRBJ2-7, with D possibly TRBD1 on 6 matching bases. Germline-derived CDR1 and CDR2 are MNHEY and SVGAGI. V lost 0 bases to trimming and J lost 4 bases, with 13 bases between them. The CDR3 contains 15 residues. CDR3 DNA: TGTGCCAGCAGTTACTCGAAGGGGGTTGGGTACGAGCAGTACTTC. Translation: CASSYSKGVGYEQYF.

The chain's CDR3 is CASIWQETQYF. The CDR3 DNA sequence: TGCGCCAGCATATGGCAAGAGACCCAGTACTTC. The chain links TRBV10-1 to TRBJ2-5; D ambiguous. Germline-derived CDR1 and CDR2 are WNHNN and SYGVQD (reference sequence). Trimming removed 7 bases at V and 2 bases at J, with 5 bases between. This CDR3 has 11 residues.

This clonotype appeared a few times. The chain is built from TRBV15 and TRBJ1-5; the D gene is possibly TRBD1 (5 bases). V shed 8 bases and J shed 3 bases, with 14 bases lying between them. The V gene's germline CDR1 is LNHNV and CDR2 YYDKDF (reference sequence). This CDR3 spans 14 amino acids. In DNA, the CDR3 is TGTGCCACCGAAGATAAGGGGAACAATCAGCCCCAGCATTTT. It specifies CATEDKGNNQPQHF. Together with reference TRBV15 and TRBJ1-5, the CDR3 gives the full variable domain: DAMVIQNPRYQVTQFGKPVTLSCSQTLNHNVMYWYQQKSSQAPKLLFHYYDKDFNNEADTPDNFQSRRPNTSFCFLDIRSPGLGDTAMYLCATEDKGNNQPQHFGDGTRLSIL.

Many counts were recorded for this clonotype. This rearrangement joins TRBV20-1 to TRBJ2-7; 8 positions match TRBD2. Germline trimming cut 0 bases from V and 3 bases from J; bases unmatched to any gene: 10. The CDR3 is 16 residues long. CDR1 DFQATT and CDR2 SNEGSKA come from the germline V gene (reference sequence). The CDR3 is CSARELTSARGYEQYF. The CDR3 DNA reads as TGCAGTGCTAGAGAATTGACTAGCGCGAGGGGCTACGAGCAGTACTTC.

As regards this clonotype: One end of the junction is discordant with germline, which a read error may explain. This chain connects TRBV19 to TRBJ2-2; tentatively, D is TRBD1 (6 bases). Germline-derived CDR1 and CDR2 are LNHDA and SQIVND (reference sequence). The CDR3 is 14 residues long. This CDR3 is CVSTPGQNTGELFF. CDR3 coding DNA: TGTGTCAGTACCCCGGGACAAAACACCGGGGAGCTGTTTTTT. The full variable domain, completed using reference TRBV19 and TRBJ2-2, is DGGITQSPKYLFRKEGQNVTLSCEQNLNHDAMYWYRQDPGQGLRLIYYSQIVNDFQKGDIAEGYSVSREKKESFPLTVTSAQKNPTAFYLCVSTPGQNTGELFFGEGSRLTVL.

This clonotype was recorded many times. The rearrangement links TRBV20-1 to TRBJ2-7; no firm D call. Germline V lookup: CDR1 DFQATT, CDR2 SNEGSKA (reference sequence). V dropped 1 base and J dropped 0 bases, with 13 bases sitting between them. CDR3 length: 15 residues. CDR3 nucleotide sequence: TGCAGTGCTAGAGCGTGGAATCTAGTCTCCTACGAGCAGTACTTC. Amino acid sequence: CSARAWNLVSYEQYF.

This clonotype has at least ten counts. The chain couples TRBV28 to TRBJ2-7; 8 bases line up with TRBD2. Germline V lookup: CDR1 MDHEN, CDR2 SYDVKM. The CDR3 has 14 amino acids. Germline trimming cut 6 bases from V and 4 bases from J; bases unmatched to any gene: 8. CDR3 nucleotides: TGTGCCAGCAGAAGCGGGAGCCCCTTATACGAGCAGTACTTC. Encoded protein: CASRSGSPLYEQYF. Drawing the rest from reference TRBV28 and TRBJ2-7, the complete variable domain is DVKVTQSSRYLVKRTGEKVFLECVQDMDHENMFWYRQDPGLGLRLIYFSYDVKMKEKGDIPEGYSVSREKKERFSLILESASTNQTSMYLCASRSGSPLYEQYFGPGTRLTVT.

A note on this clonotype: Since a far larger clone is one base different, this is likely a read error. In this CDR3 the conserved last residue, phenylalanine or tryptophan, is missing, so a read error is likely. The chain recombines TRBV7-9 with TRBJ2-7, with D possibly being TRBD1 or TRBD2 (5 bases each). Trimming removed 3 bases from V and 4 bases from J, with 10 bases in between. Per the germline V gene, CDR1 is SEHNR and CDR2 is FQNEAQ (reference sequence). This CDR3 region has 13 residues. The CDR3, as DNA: TGTGCCAGCAGCTTGGGGACGGCTTACGAGCAGTACTCC. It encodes CASSLGTAYEQYS.

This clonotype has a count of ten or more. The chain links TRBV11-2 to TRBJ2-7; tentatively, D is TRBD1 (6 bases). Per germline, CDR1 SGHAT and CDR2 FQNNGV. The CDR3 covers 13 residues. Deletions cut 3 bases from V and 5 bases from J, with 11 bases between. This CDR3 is CASSFRRQDEQYF. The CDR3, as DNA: TGTGCCAGCAGCTTTCGCCGACAGGACGAGCAGTACTTC.

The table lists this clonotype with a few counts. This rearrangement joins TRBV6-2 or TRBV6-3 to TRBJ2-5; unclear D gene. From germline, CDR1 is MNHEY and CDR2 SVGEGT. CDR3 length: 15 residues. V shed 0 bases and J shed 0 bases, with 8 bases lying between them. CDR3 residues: CASSYSIWDQETQYF. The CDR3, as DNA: TGTGCCAGCAGTTACTCGATTTGGGACCAAGAGACCCAGTACTTC.

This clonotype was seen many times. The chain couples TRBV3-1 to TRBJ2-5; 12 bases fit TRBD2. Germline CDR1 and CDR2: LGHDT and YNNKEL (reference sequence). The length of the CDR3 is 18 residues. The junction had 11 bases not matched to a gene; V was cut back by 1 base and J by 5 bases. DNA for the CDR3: TGTGCCAGCAGCCAAGGGTTGGCTAGCGGGAGGGCCATGGAGACCCAGTACTTC. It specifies CASSQGLASGRAMETQYF.

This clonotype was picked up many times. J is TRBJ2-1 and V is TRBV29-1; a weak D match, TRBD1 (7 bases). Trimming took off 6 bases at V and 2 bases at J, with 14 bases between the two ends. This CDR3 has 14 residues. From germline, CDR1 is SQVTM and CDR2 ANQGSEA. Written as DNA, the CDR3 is TGCAGCGTCCGACGCGGGACAGCCTACAATGAGCAGTTCTTC. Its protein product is CSVRRGTAYNEQFF.

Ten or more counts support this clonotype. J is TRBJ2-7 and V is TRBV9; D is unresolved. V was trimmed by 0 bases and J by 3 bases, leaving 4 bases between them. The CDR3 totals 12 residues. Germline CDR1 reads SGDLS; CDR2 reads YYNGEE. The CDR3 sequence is CASSVGNYEQYF. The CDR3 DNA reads TGTGCCAGCAGCGTAGGGAACTACGAGCAGTACTTC.

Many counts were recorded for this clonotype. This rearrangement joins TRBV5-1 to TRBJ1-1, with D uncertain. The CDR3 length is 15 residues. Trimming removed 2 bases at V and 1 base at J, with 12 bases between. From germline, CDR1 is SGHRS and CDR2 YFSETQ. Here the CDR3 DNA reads TGCGCCAGCAGCTTTCCAGCAGCTAAGAACACTGAAGCTTTCTTT. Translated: CASSFPAAKNTEAFF. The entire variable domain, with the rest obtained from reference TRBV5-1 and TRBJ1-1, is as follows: KAGVTQTPRYLIKTRGQQVTLSCSPISGHRSVSWYQQTPGQGLQFLFEYFSETQRNKGNFPGRFSGRQFSNSRSEMNVSTLELGDSALYLCASSFPAAKNTEAFFGQGTRLTVV.

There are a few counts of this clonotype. CDR3 protein: CASSLMISNQPQHF. DNA for the CDR3: TGCGCCAGCAGCTTGATGATTAGCAATCAGCCCCAGCATTTT. V gene TRBV5-1 combines with J gene TRBJ1-5; D is ambiguous. The CDR3 is made up of 14 amino acids. Germline lookup yields CDR1 SGHRS and CDR2 YFSETQ. The V gene lost 1 base and the J gene lost 0 bases, with 5 bases spanning the gap.

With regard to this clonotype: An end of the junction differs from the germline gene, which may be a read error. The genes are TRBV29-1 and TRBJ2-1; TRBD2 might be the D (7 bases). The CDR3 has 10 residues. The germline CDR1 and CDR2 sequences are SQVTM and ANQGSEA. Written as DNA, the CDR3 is TGCAGCGGGGGGGGCAATGAGCAGATCTTC. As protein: CSGGGNEQIF.

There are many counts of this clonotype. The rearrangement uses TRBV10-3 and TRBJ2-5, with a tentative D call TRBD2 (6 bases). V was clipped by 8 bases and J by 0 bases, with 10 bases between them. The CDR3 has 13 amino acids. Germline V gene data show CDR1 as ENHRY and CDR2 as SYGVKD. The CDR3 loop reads CAIGRPYQETQYF. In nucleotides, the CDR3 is TGTGCCATCGGGAGGCCGTACCAAGAGACCCAGTACTTC.

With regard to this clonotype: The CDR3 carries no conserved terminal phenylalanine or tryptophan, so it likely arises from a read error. This chain's CDR3 is CASSIFGGRYEQYL. The CDR3 DNA follows: TGTGCCAGTAGTATTTTCGGGGGAAGGTACGAGCAGTACTTG. The V gene is TRBV19, the J gene TRBJ2-7; tentatively, D is TRBD2 (6 bases). Trimming took off 3 bases at V and 4 bases at J, with 13 bases between the two ends. In germline, CDR1 is LNHDA, CDR2 SQIVND (reference sequence). This CDR3 spans 14 amino acids.

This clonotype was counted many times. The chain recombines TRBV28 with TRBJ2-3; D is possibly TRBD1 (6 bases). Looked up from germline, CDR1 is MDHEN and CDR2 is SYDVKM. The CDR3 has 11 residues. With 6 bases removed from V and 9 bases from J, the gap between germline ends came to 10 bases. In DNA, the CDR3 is TGTGCCAGCAGAGGACAGTTAACGCAGTATTTT. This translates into CASRGQLTQYF.

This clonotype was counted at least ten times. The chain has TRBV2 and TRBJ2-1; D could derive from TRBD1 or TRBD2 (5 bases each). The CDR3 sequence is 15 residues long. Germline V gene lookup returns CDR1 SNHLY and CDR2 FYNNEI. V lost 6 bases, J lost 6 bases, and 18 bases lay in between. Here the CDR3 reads CASRKAGTQINEQFF. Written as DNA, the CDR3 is TGTGCCAGCAGGAAAGCCGGGACCCAAATCAATGAGCAGTTCTTC.

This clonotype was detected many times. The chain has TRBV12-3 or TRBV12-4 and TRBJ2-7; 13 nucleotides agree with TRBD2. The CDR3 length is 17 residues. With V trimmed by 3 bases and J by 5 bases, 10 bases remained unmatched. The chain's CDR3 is CASSLSLTSGRSHEQYF. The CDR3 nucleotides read TGTGCCAGCAGTTTGTCCCTGACTAGCGGGAGGTCCCACGAGCAGTACTTC.

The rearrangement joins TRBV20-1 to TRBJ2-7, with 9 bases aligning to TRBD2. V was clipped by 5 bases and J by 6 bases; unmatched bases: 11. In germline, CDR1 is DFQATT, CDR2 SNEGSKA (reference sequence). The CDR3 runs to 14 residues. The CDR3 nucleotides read TGCAGTGCTTTTTCCGGGACTAGCTACCTCGAGCAGTACTTC. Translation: CSAFSGTSYLEQYF.

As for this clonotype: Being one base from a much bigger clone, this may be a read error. The CDR3 region has the DNA TGTGCCAGCAGCTTCGTCGGGAACTACAATGGGCAGTTCTTC. The encoded protein is CASSFVGNYNGQFF. This chain joins TRBV11-2 and TRBJ2-1, with a weak D call TRBD2 (5 bases). The germline V gene encodes CDR1 SGHAT and CDR2 FQNNGV. The CDR3 is 14 residues long.

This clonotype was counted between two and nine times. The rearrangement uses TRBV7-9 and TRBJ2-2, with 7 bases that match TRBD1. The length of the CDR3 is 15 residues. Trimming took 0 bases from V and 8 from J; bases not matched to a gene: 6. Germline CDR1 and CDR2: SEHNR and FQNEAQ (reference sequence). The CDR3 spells CASSLAGQLKGELFF. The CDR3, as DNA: TGTGCCAGCAGCTTAGCGGGACAGCTTAAAGGGGAGCTGTTTTTT.